This TCR beta chain was documented in a study of identical twins. One entry per CDR3 protein results from TCRdb running MiXCR on the 5' RACE reads. The sample carries around 960,000 distinct CDR3 sequences, approximately 13% recorded once. Findings and caveats of the study: Reduced insertions were recorded for abundant cord blood beta clonotypes, with no such pattern in memory repertoires. Among monozygotic twins, out-of-frame TCR alpha sharing exceeded what models predicted. Researchers reported weaker excess twin sharing in beta out-of-frame sequences.

Germline V gene data show CDR1 as LNHDA and CDR2 as SQIVND (reference sequence). V lost 3 bases, J lost 3 bases, and 9 bases lay in between. The CDR3 totals 14 residues. Notes on this clonotype: Its antigen remains unidentified.

These same data were also listed under a study on yellow fever vaccine responses in identical twins.

The specimen was PBMCs. The chain recombines TRBV19 with TRBJ1-5; D remains ambiguous. The receptor's source is a woman between 18 and 29 years old in good health. CDR3 protein: CASSIDTTNQPQHF. The CDR3 DNA reads TGTGCCAGTAGTATTGATACAACCAATCAGCCCCAGCATTTT.